The 15 T cell receptor beta chains given below trace back to one sample, sequenced in a study of T cell changes during pregnancy in multiple sclerosis. Sequenced by immunoSEQ multiplex PCR; TCRdb stores in-frame clones only, minus some. The data contain around 80,000 clones, under 95% of them singletons. The sequencing used peripheral blood, collected before pregnancy. These receptors came from a female donor with multiple sclerosis, enrolled in a pregnancy study.

This chain connects TRBV7-9 to TRBJ1-2, with unresolved D. Germline-derived CDR1 and CDR2 are SEHNR and FQNEAQ (reference sequence). Trimming left V 8 bases short and J 3 bases short, with 10 bases between. This CDR3 spans 12 amino acids. CDR3 sequence reads: CASARDDYGYTF. The CDR3 nucleotides are TGTGCCAGCGCCCGAGATGACTATGGCTACACCTTC.

The chain carries TRBV18 and TRBJ2-1, with TRBD2 matching 10 bases. Trimming removed 3 bases from V and 5 bases from J; junction bases left unmatched: 7. The CDR3 is 16 residues long. Germline-derived CDR1 and CDR2 are KGHSH and LQKENI. In nucleotides, the CDR3 is TGTGCCAGCTCACCTACAAGGACTAGCGGCAACAATGAGCAGTTCTTC. It codes for CASSPTRTSGNNEQFF.

The chain uses TRBV5-1 and TRBJ2-2, with D possibly being TRBD1 (6 bases). From germline, CDR1 is SGHRS and CDR2 YFSETQ. With 4 bases removed from V and 0 bases from J, the gap between germline ends came to 13 bases. The CDR3 is made up of 16 amino acids. For the CDR3, the DNA is TGCGCCAGCAGCCCGCGGACAGCGGCGAACACCGGGGAGCTGTTTTTT. The encoded protein is CASSPRTAANTGELFF.

The rearrangement uses TRBV9 and TRBJ1-1; the match to TRBD1 covers 8 bases. Germline lookup yields CDR1 SGDLS and CDR2 YYNGEE. V shed 1 base, J shed 3 bases, and the junction held 5 bases outside the gene matches. The CDR3 is made up of 15 amino acids. The CDR3 nucleotides are TGTGCCAGCAGCGTACAAGCAGGGGGCCACACTGAAGCTTTCTTT. Protein product: CASSVQAGGHTEAFF. The whole variable domain, remainder taken from reference TRBV9 and TRBJ1-1, is DSGVTQTPKHLITATGQRVTLRCSPRSGDLSVYWYQQSLDQGLQFLIQYYNGEERAKGNILERFSAQQFPDLHSELNLSSLELGDSALYFCASSVQAGGHTEAFFGQGTRLTVV.

This clone came up once. This chain uses TRBV21-1 with TRBJ2-7; TRBD1 is taken as the D call from the table, unchecked against the DNA. TRBV21-1 is a recognized pseudogene. The CDR3 spans 16 residues. The CDR3 DNA follows: TGTGCCAGCAGCTGGAACGAGGACAGGGGTGACGACGAGCAGTACTTC. As protein: CASSWNEDRGDDEQYF.

In DNA form, the CDR3 reads TGCGCCAGCAGCCCCAACTCGAACAGGGGAGCTTTCTTT. Encoded protein: CASSPNSNRGAFF. The chain combines TRBV4-1 with TRBJ1-1, with 7 bases fitting TRBD1. The CDR3 spans 13 residues. Germline loops: CDR1 MGHRA, CDR2 YSYEKL. The ends lost 4 bases at V and 10 bases at J; junction bases unmatched: 9.

This chain joins TRBV5-1 and TRBJ2-7, with D perhaps TRBD1 (6 bases). Germline CDR1 SGHRS, CDR2 YFSETQ. The CDR3 totals 13 residues. V shed 2 bases and J shed 2 bases, with 8 bases lying between them. The CDR3 bases are TGCGCCAGCAGCTTTGGGGGCGCCTACGAGCAGTACTTC. It specifies CASSFGGAYEQYF.

The gene calls are TRBV11-1 and TRBJ2-7; 9 nucleotides agree with TRBD1. The CDR3 covers 15 residues. In germline, CDR1 is SGHAT, CDR2 FQDESV (reference sequence). V shed 0 bases, J shed 6 bases, and the junction held 6 bases outside the gene matches. CDR3 in amino acids: CASSLAGDRVSEQYF. The CDR3 DNA reads as TGTGCCAGCAGCTTAGCGGGGGACAGGGTAAGCGAGCAGTACTTC.

This sequence joins TRBV7-3 and TRBJ2-1, with D possibly TRBD2 on 7 matching bases. The V and J ends lost 4 bases and 4 bases respectively, with 20 bases between them. Germline V lookup: CDR1 SGHTA, CDR2 FQGTGA. The CDR3 contains 17 residues. CDR3 bases: TGTGCCAGCAGCTCCTCCCCGGGCGGGGGCCGGTACAATGAGCAGTTCTTC. Amino acids: CASSSSPGGGRYNEQFF.

J is TRBJ1-2 and V is TRBV9; 8 bases are a match to TRBD1. This CDR3 is built from 14 residues. CDR1 is SGDLS and CDR2 is YYNGEE in the germline V gene. V shed 3 bases, J shed 8 bases, and the junction held 9 bases outside the gene matches. CDR3 coding DNA: TGTGCCAGCAGCGATCATGACAGGGGTAGAGGCTACACCTTC. Amino acids: CASSDHDRGRGYTF.

CDR3 in DNA: TGCAGCGTTGAGTTTAAGGGGGTTGTCTCCTACAATGAGCAGTTCTTC. Its translation is CSVEFKGVVSYNEQFF. V is TRBV29-1 and J is TRBJ2-1; possible D gene TRBD1, 6 bases. Germline V gene sequence: CDR1 SQVTM, CDR2 ANQGSEA. Trimming took 3 bases from V and 0 from J, leaving 15 bases between them. The CDR3 contains 16 residues.

The chain joins TRBV6-1 to TRBJ2-1, with a tentative D call TRBD1 (6 bases). This CDR3 has 10 residues. Germline lookup yields CDR1 MNHNS and CDR2 SASEGT. The CDR3 DNA sequence: TGTGCTATATTGACAGGTAGGGCGTTCTTC. Translated, it gives CAILTGRAFF.

This clone was recorded once. The genes are TRBV15 and TRBJ2-1, with a tentative D call TRBD2 (5 bases). Looked up from germline, CDR1 is LNHNV and CDR2 is YYDKDF (reference sequence). The CDR3 consists of 12 residues. Trimming stripped 9 bases from V and 5 bases from J, with 11 bases between. The CDR3 coding sequence is TGTGCCACGAGGTTGGAGGACAATGAGCAGTTCTTC. It is translated as CATRLEDNEQFF.

The gene calls are TRBV2 and TRBJ2-1, with 7 bases that match TRBD1. CDR3 length: 16 residues. Germline CDR1 is SNHLY and CDR2 is FYNNEI. V shed 6 bases and J 1 base; nucleotides not matched to a gene: 9. CDR3 in amino acids: CASSPDRVRSYNEQFF. In DNA form, the CDR3 reads TGTGCCAGCAGCCCCGACAGGGTCCGGTCCTACAATGAGCAGTTCTTC.

The gene calls are TRBV5-6 and TRBJ1-2; TRBD1 might be the D (5 bases). This CDR3 contains 16 residues. CDR1 is SGHDT, CDR2 YYEEEE, per germline. V was shortened by 5 bases and J by 2 bases, with 19 bases between the two germline ends. CDR3 loop: CASSPVSAGGNYGYTF. In DNA form, the CDR3 reads TGTGCCAGCAGTCCAGTGTCCGCGGGGGGGAACTATGGCTACACCTTC.